This TCR beta chain originates from a study of T cell repertoires in cytomegalovirus infection. General study results and limits: In two of eight donors, the top clonotype was HLA-C-restricted CMV-specific.

The CDR3 runs to 16 residues. Germline CDR1 and CDR2: SGHVS and FNYEAQ. Of note for this clonotype: What it binds is not known. A single base separates this from a much larger clone, so it may be a read error.

TCRdb analysed the reads with MiXCR anew, one entry per CDR3 protein. The sample has fewer than 550,000 distinct CDR3 sequences, approximately 17% seen once; the top ten hold more than 20%. The material sequenced was CD8+ T cells from PBMCs. This chain joins TRBV7-6 and TRBJ1-1; possibly TRBD1 for D (6 bases). This TCR came from a human donor in good health (CMV status not recorded). Some clones in this sample may be carry-over from other donors' samples. The CDR3 loop reads CASSPRGGRSNTEASF. DNA of the CDR3: TGTGCCAGCAGCCCCCGGGGGGGGCGCAGTAACACTGAAGCTTCCTTT.